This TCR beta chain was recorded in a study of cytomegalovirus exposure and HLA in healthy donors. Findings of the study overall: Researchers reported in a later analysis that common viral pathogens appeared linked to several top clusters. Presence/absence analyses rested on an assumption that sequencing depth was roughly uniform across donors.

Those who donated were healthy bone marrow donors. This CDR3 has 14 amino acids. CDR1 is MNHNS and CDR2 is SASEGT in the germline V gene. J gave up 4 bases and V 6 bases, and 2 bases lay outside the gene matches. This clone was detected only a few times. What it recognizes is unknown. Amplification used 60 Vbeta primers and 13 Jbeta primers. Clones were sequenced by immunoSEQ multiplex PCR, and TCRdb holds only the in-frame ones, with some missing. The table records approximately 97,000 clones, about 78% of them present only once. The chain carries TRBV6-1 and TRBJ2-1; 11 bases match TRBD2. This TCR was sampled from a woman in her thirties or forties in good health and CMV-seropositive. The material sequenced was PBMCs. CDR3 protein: CASRLAGGYNEQFF. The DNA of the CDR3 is TGTGCCAGCAGATTAGCGGGAGGGTACAATGAGCAGTTCTTC.